This T cell receptor beta chain was identified during a study of T cells after yellow fever vaccination. General study points: A limited proportion of clonotypes was detected within both the CD4 and CD8 compartments.

TCRdb fed the 5' RACE reads into MiXCR, producing one record per CDR3 protein. Of about 160,000 distinct CDR3 sequences listed, more than 5.5% are singletons. This clonotype came up many times. Its target is unknown. Germline V gene sequence: CDR1 SGHAT, CDR2 FQDESV (reference sequence). CDR3 length: 16 residues. Between the trimmed V and J ends, which lost 2 bases and 6 bases, there was a span of 19 bases. The V and J genes are TRBV11-1 and TRBJ1-2; no firm D call. This TCR derives from a man younger than 35 who received the YFV17D yellow fever vaccine. Source: CD4+ T cells sorted from PBMCs, taken less than 6 days after the first yellow fever vaccination. CDR3 amino acids: CASSLNGDTPQDGYTF. DNA for the CDR3: TGTGCCAGCAGCTTAAACGGAGACACCCCTCAGGATGGCTACACCTTC.